Listed below are T cell receptor beta chains from one sample, sequenced in a study of PD-1 blockade in classical Hodgkin lymphoma. Repertoires were generated with immunoSEQ multiplex PCR, while TCRdb's copy carries only in-frame clones and drops some. Among tens of thousands of clones listed, 60% to 85% were seen once. Source: peripheral blood mononuclear cells (PBMCs), taken before the second cycle of nivolumab. Receptors originate from a human donor with classical Hodgkin lymphoma. CDR3s include the opening cysteine and the closing phenylalanine or tryptophan. D genes are given only for firm matches. Only some rows state a clone size, as once, few, many or a class for expanded clones.

J: TRBJ2-3
D: NA
V: TRBV18
size: NA
DNA: TGTGCCAGCTCACTACAGGCCTTAGCAAGCACAGATACGCAGTATTTT
CDR3: CASSLQALASTDTQYF

J: TRBJ1-1
D: NA
V: TRBV7-9
size: NA
DNA: TGTGCCAGCCCTTCGGACCGCGGAGACACTGAAGCTTTCTTT
CDR3: CASPSDRGDTEAFF

J: TRBJ2-7
D: NA
V: TRBV28
size: NA
DNA: TGTGCCAGCAGTTTATCAGGGACGGAAGCTATCGAGCAGTACTTC
CDR3: CASSLSGTEAIEQYF

J: TRBJ1-2
D: NA
V: TRBV13
size: NA
DNA: TGTGCCAGCAGCTTAGGGGACTATGGCTACACCTTC
CDR3: CASSLGDYGYTF

J: TRBJ2-7
D: NA
V: TRBV9
size: NA
DNA: TGTGCCAGCAGCGCTAGGGGAGGGGGTGTACTTTCCTACGAGCAGTACTTC
CDR3: CASSARGGGVLSYEQYF

J: TRBJ1-1
D: NA
V: TRBV7-3
size: NA
DNA: TGTGCCAGCAGCTTAAATGGGGGCACGAACACTGAAGCTTTCTTT
CDR3: CASSLNGGTNTEAFF

J: TRBJ1-5
D: NA
V: TRBV6-7
size: NA
DNA: TGTGCCAGCAGTCCTACAGCAGGGATGACGGTAGTAAGCAATCAGCCCCAGCATTTT
CDR3: CASSPTAGMTVVSNQPQHF

J: TRBJ2-2
D: TRBD1
V: TRBV7-8
size: NA
DNA: TGTGCCAGCAGTGGACGCAGGGGGCACACCGGGGAGCTGTTTTTT
CDR3: CASSGRRGHTGELFF

J: TRBJ2-1
D: TRBD2
V: TRBV7-2
size: NA
DNA: TGTGCCAGCAGCCGCATTAGCGGGGGGCGTTACAATGAGCAGTTCTTC
CDR3: CASSRISGGRYNEQFF

J: TRBJ2-7
D: NA
V: TRBV28
size: NA
DNA: TGTGCCAGCAGTTTCCGGTTCGACAGATCCTACGAGCAGTACTTC
CDR3: CASSFRFDRSYEQYF

J: TRBJ2-5
D: NA
V: TRBV7-3
size: once
DNA: TGTGCCAGCAGCGAGAGACGGGGGGAGACCCAGTACTTC
CDR3: CASSERRGETQYF

J: TRBJ1-5
D: TRBD1
V: TRBV7-9
size: NA
DNA: TGTGCCAGCAGCCGGGACAGGGGGGAGCGTCAGCCCCAGCATTTT
CDR3: CASSRDRGERQPQHF

J: TRBJ2-6
D: NA
V: TRBV2
size: NA
DNA: TGTGCCAGCAGCTTACAGGCCTCCTCTGGGGCCAACGTCCTGACTTTC
CDR3: CASSLQASSGANVLTF

J: TRBJ2-1
D: NA
V: TRBV19
size: NA
DNA: TGTGCCAGTAGTATTGGAGGGGCCGAAGGTGCCCGTAATGAGCAGTTCTTC
CDR3: CASSIGGAEGARNEQFF

J: TRBJ2-7
D: NA
V: TRBV2
size: once
DNA: TGTGCCAGCAGGGGGGACACACCCTACGAGCAGTACTTC
CDR3: CASRGDTPYEQYF

J: TRBJ1-6
D: NA
V: TRBV28
size: NA
DNA: TGTGCCAGCAGTTTAGGCCGATCTAATTCACCCCTCCACTTT
CDR3: CASSLGRSNSPLHF

J: TRBJ2-7
D: TRBD1
V: TRBV12-5
size: once
DNA: TGTGCTAGTGGTTTGGGGACAGGGGCTGACGAGCAGTACTTC
CDR3: CASGLGTGADEQYF

J: TRBJ2-1
D: NA
V: TRBV7-2
size: NA
DNA: TGTGCCAGCAGCTTAGGAAGGGGCTCCTACAATGAGCAGTTCTTC
CDR3: CASSLGRGSYNEQFF

J: TRBJ2-7
D: TRBD2
V: TRBV7-6
size: NA
DNA: TGTGCCAGCAGCCCATTTGCGGGGGTAACCTACGAGCAGTACTTC
CDR3: CASSPFAGVTYEQYF

J: TRBJ2-6
D: NA
V: TRBV2
size: few
DNA: TGTGCCAGCAGTGCTGGAGGGGCCAACGTCCTGACTTTC
CDR3: CASSAGGANVLTF

J: TRBJ2-1
D: NA
V: TRBV27
size: NA
DNA: TGTGCCAGCAGTTTACAGGGGTTAGGCGATGAGCAGTTCTTC
CDR3: CASSLQGLGDEQFF

J: TRBJ2-7
D: TRBD2
V: TRBV11-2
size: few
DNA: TGTGCCAGCAGCTCTCCTAGCGGGGCCCAGCCCCTCGAGCAGTACTTC
CDR3: CASSSPSGAQPLEQYF

J: TRBJ1-5
D: TRBD1
V: TRBV7-2
size: NA
DNA: TGTGCCAGCAGTAGACAGGGGTATAGCAATCAGCCCCAGCATTTT
CDR3: CASSRQGYSNQPQHF

J: TRBJ1-5
D: NA
V: TRBV6-5
size: few
DNA: TGTGCCAGCAGTTACTCGGGGGGGCCCAATCAGCCCCAGCATTTT
CDR3: CASSYSGGPNQPQHF

J: TRBJ1-5
D: TRBD1
V: TRBV18
size: NA
DNA: TGTGCCAGCTCACCGGCACAGGGGGCAATTCAGCCCCAGCATTTT
CDR3: CASSPAQGAIQPQHF

J: TRBJ2-1
D: TRBD1
V: TRBV2
size: NA
DNA: TGTGCCAGCAGTTGGCAGGGGGTCCTCGATGAGCAGTTCTTC
CDR3: CASSWQGVLDEQFF

J: TRBJ1-4
D: TRBD1
V: TRBV28
size: few
DNA: TGTGCCAGCAGTCGGGGACAGAGCCGTTCGAATGAAAAACTGTTTTTT
CDR3: CASSRGQSRSNEKLFF